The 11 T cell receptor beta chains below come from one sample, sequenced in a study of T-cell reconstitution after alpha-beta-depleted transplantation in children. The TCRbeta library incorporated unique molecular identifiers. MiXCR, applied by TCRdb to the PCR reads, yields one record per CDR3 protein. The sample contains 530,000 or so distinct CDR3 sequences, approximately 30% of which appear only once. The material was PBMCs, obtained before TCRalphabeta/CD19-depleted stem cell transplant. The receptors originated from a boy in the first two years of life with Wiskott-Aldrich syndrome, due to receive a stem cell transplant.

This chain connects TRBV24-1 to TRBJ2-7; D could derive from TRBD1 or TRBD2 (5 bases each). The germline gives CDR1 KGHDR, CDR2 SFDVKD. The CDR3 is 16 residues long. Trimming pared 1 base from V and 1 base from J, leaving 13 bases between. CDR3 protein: CATSDLRRGRSYEQYF. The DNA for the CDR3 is TGTGCCACCAGTGATTTACGCCGGGGACGATCCTACGAGCAGTACTTC.

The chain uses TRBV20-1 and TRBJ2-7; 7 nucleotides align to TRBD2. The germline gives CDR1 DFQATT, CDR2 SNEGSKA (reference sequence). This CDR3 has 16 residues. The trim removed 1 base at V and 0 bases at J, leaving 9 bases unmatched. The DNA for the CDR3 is TGCAGTGCTAGAGTCTCCGGCGGGAGAAACTCCTACGAGCAGTACTTC. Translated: CSARVSGGRNSYEQYF.

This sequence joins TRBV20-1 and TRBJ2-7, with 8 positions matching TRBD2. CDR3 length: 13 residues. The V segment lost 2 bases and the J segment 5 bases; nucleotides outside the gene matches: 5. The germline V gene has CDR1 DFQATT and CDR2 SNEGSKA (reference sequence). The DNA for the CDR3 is TGCAGTGCTAGAAAGATAGCGGGAAACGAGCAGTACTTC. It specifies CSARKIAGNEQYF.

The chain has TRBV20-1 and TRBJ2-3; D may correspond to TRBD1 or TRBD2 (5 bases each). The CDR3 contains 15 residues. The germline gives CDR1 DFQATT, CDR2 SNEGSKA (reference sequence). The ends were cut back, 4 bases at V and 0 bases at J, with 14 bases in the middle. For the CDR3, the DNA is TGCAGTGCTACCGGGGCGAGGACGAGCACAGATACGCAGTATTTT. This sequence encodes CSATGARTSTDTQYF.

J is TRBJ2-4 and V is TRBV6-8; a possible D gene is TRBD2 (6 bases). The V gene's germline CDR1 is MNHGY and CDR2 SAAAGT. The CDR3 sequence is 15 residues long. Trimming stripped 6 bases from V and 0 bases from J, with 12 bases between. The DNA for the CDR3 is TGTGCCAGCAGCAGAAGGGGAGGAGCCAAAAACATTCAGTACTTC. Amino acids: CASSRRGGAKNIQYF.

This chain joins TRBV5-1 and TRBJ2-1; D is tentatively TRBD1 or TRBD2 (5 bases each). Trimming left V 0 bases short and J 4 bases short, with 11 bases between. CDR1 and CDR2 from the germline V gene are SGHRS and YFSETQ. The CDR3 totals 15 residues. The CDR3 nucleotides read TGCGCCAGCAGCTTGGATGGGGGAGTGTACAATGAGCAGTTCTTC. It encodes CASSLDGGVYNEQFF.

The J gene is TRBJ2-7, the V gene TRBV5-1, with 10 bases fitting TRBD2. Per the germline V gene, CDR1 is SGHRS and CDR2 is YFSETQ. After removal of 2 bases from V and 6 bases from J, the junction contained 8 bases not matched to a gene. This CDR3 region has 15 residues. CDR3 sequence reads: CASSLNVAGGAEQYF. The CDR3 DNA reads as TGCGCCAGCAGCTTAAATGTAGCGGGAGGCGCCGAGCAGTACTTC. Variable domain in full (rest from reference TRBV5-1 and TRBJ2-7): KAGVTQTPRYLIKTRGQQVTLSCSPISGHRSVSWYQQTPGQGLQFLFEYFSETQRNKGNFPGRFSGRQFSNSRSEMNVSTLELGDSALYLCASSLNVAGGAEQYFGPGTRLTVT.

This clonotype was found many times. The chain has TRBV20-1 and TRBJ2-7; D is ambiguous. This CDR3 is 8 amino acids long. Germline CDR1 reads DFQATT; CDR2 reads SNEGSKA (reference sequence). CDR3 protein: CSFYEQYF. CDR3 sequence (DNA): TGCAGCTTCTACGAGCAGTACTTC.

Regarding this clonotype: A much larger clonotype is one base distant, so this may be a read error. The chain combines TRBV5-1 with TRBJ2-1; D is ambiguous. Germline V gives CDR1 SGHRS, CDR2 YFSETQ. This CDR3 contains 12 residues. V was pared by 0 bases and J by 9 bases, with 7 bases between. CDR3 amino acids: CASSLAGIEQFF. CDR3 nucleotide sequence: TGCGCCAGCAGCTTGGCAGGCATTGAGCAGTTCTTC.

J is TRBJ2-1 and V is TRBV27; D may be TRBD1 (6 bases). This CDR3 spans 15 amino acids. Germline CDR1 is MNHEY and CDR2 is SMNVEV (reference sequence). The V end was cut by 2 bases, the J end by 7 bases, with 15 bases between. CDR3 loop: CASSLVGARVNEQFF. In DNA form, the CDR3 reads TGTGCCAGCAGTTTAGTGGGGGCGAGGGTGAATGAGCAGTTCTTC.

CDR3 amino acids: CASSLYRGSTDTQYF. As DNA, the CDR3 is TGCGCCAGCAGCTTGTATCGGGGGAGCACAGATACGCAGTATTTT. This chain links TRBV5-1 with TRBJ2-3; TRBD2 might be the D (6 bases). CDR1 is SGHRS and CDR2 is YFSETQ in the germline V gene. Trimming stripped 1 base from V and 0 bases from J, with 9 bases between. This CDR3 has 15 amino acids.